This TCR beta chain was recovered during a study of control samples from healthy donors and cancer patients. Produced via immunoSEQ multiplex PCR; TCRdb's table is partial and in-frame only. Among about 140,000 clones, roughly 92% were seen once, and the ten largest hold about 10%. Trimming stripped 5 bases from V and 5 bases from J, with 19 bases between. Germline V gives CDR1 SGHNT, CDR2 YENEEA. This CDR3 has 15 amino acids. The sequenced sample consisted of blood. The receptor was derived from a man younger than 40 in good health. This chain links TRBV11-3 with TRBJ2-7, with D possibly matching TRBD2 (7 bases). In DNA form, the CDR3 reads TGTGCCAGCAGCCCTAAGGGGGGGGTGCGCCACGAGCAGTACTTC. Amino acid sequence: CASSPKGGVRHEQYF.